The entry below describes one T cell receptor (beta chain). There is no known antigen for this receptor. This may be a read error: a much more frequent sequence differs by one nucleotide. Ophthalmopathy patients had moderately to severely active disease, Clinical Activity Score of at least 3, NOSPECS grade of at least 4, and duration under 3 months. Patients with uncontrolled infections, other autoimmune diseases, pregnancy or lactation were excluded. Diagnoses were based on clinical symptoms, serum thyroxine and TRAb, thyroid ultrasound and orbital computed tomography. Ficoll-Paque density gradient centrifugation was used to isolate PBMCs from 8 to 10 ml of fresh peripheral blood. Trizol reagent was used to extract total RNA, and RNA quality was then checked on an Agilent 2100 Bioanalyzer. This record belongs to a study of T cells in Graves' hyperthyroidism and ophthalmopathy (dated by TCRdb to between 2019 and 2020). For the study in its entirety: Peripheral blood samples were taken at the time of initial diagnosis, prior to any treatment. Prospective prediction of ophthalmopathy was tested in an independent validation cohort of some 20 hyperthyroidism patients and some 17 patients who later progressed to ophthalmopathy. The 80 to 100 discovery patients were randomly divided into training and test sets at a 7:3 ratio. In addition, the study compared T-cell repertoires in thyroid tissue and in blood from roughly six Graves' hyperthyroidism patients. After blood sampling, hyperthyroidism patients were treated with methimazole at a starting dose of 30 mg daily, and ophthalmopathy patients were treated with high-dose intravenous methylprednisolone. According to the paper, TCR Vbeta CDR3 sequencing was carried out on about 140 peripheral blood samples, which came from around 43 ophthalmopathy, around 75 hyperthyroidism and approximately 17 progressor patients. To identify distinguishing TCR V-J signatures, a discovery cohort of around 98 patients was used, comprising some 43 with Graves' ophthalmopathy and about 59 with stable Graves' hyperthyroidism. Beyond this particular receptor, the publication reports: A 13 V-J signature model separated ophthalmopathy from stable hyperthyroidism, with 87.88% sensitivity and roughly 81% specificity in cross-validation and 80%/75% in testing. No statistical method was used to set the sample size in advance, and investigators knew the group allocation. In validation, the model predicted progression to ophthalmopathy with approximately 70% sensitivity and approximately 74% specificity, a median of approximately 6.7 months before onset. Most expanded thyroid clonotypes (frequency above 0.001) were also detected in blood, suggesting blood repertoires may reflect thyroid immune responses.

TCR beta CDR3 regions were amplified from RNA transcripts. For the first round of RT-PCR on the TCR CDR3, the HTBI primer set was used together with the Qiagen OneStep RT-PCR kit. Libraries were constructed in a second round of multiplex PCR, after which size selection and purification were carried out. Libraries were sequenced paired-end with 100 bp reads on an Illumina HiSeq2000. Regarding the original processing steps: SOAPnuke was used to process the raw data, throwing out any read that contained adapters or uncalled bases, had a mean Phred below 15, or lacked an exact constant-primer or identifier match. High-quality paired reads were merged using COPE v1.2.5, and each unique nucleotide sequence was defined as a clonotype. MiTCR v1.1 was used to align clonotypes to the IMGT TRBV, TRBD and TRBJ reference segments. The analysis included only V-J combinations with a frequency above 0.0001, which together covered approximately 99% of the repertoires. The TCS score was defined as F50 (clonal expansion) divided by E x V (chaos), with BLOSUM62-based TCRdist calculated between CDR3 peptides within each V-J. Welch's t-statistics and random forest reduced around 520 V-J features to about 12, which were used in a naive Bayes classifier (R e1071). The public reads were run again by TCRdb, first through fastp at Q25 and then through MiXCR, and only productive beta chains were kept. Every distinct CDR3 protein forms one entry, paired with its most common genes and DNA. The V and J calls were determined by TCRdb, not by the authors. The sample data list 620,000 or so distinct CDR3 sequences, and 14% of these were observed just once. The ten largest clonotypes hold roughly an eighth of the sample.

CDR1 and CDR2 (SGHTA, FQGNSA) derive from the germline V gene. Relative to germline, V is 5 bases shorter and J is 2 bases shorter, with 15 bases between their ends. There are 16 amino acids in the CDR3, from cysteine to phenylalanine inclusive. The retained sequence is limited to the CDR3, 48 bases, with the frame set at the first base. What was sequenced was blood. Recombination joined TRBV7-2 with TRBJ2-2, with the D gene call left open. The receptor was derived from a woman aged 50 to 65 with Graves' ophthalmopathy. The CDR3 region: CASSVNPEQNTGELFF. The nucleotides are TGTGCCAGCAGCGTCAACCCGGAACAAAACACCGGGGAGCTGTTTTTT. Full variable domain (CDR3 extended with the reference TRBV7-2 and TRBJ2-2 proteins): GAGVSQSPSNKVTEKGKDVELRCDPISGHTALYWYRQSLGQGLEFLIYFQGNSAPDKSGLPSDRFSAERTGGSVSTLTIQRTQQEDSAVYLCASSVNPEQNTGELFFGEGSRLTVL.